This T cell receptor (beta chain) was sequenced in a study of early stage breast cancer tumors. At the level of the study: Of some 17 invasive breast tumors, twelve were hormone receptor-positive, HER2-negative.

Study findings and constraints: Tumors had approximately 2.5-fold higher T cell density and higher clonality than adjacent normal breast tissue.

Produced via immunoSEQ multiplex PCR; TCRdb's table is partial and in-frame only. The sample includes fewer than 75,000 clones, around 80% seen only once; the top ten take 3.4%. The V gene's germline CDR1 is SGHAT and CDR2 FQDESV (reference sequence). This CDR3 is 15 amino acids long. V dropped 2 bases and J dropped 0; count of bases not matched to a gene: 4. In regard to this clone: What it recognizes is unknown.

Sequenced sample: blood. The chain links TRBV11-1 to TRBJ2-7; 7 nucleotides agree with TRBD2. This TCR derives from a person aged 25 to 40 with breast cancer. CDR3 in DNA: TGTGCCAGCAGCTTACTAGCGGAAAGCTCCTACGAGCAGTACTTC. Protein sequence: CASSLLAESSYEQYF.